This TCR beta chain is from a study of regulatory T cells in long-lasting Graves disease. Notes on the study in general: It was in persistent disease that TRBV28, TRBJ1-2 and TRBJ2-5 were favored.

Construction of the TCR beta libraries employed iRepertoire HTBI primers in conjunction with Arm-PCR of CDR3 regions. As processed by the authors: Identified across the samples were some 67 TRBV segments and roughly 13 TRBJ segments. TCRdb processed the multiplex PCR reads anew with MiXCR; each CDR3 protein has one entry. These V and J calls rely on TCRdb rather than the paper's analysis. The sample carries 680,000 or so distinct CDR3 sequences, around 15% recorded once. This CDR3 is 16 amino acids long. Germline lookup yields CDR1 MDHEN and CDR2 SYDVKM. V lost 3 bases and J lost 4; bases outside the gene matches: 6. In its sample, this clonotype was seen many times. The target antigen is unknown. Time point denoted: newly diagnosed GD, antithyroid drugs for less than 3 months. PBMC-derived RNA was used for the TCR library. In each case, Graves' disease was diagnosed per American Thyroid Association guidelines.

The sample was also reused in another study, on T cells in Graves' hyperthyroidism and ophthalmopathy. That paper states: The TCR CDR3 was amplified in a first-round RT-PCR using the HTBI primer set.

The source material was peripheral blood mononuclear cells (PBMCs), sampled at new diagnosis, from a patient treated with antithyroid drugs. This TCR was recovered from a woman aged 25 to 39 with Graves disease. The rearrangement uses TRBV28 and TRBJ2-2; TRBD2 agrees at 9 bases. In DNA, the CDR3 is TGTGCCAGCAGTTTGGCTAGCGGGACTATCACCGGGGAGCTGTTTTTT. Its protein is CASSLASGTITGELFF.